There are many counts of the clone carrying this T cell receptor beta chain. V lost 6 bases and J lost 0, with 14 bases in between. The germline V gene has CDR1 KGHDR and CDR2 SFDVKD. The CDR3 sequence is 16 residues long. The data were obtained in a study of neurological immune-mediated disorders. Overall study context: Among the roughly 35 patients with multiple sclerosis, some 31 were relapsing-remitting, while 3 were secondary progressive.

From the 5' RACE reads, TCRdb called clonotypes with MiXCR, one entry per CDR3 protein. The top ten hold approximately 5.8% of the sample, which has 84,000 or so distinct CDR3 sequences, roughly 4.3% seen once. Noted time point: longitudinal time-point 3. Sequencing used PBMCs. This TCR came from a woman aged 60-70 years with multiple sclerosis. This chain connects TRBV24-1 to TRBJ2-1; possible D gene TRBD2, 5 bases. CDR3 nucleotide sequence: TGTGCCACCAGTTACAGCGGCGAAAGCTCCTACAATGAGCAGTTCTTC. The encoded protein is CATSYSGESSYNEQFF.